Below, 30 T cell receptor beta chains from the same sample are listed, as sequenced in a study of PD-1 blockade in classical Hodgkin lymphoma. This table comes from immunoSEQ multiplex PCR, and its TCRdb copy is limited to in-frame clones, with some not included. The table includes roughly 5,000 clones, 85% to 90% detected once. The time point here: newly diagnosed, previously untreated cHL patient sample. PBMCs, once thawed, yielded CD8+ T cells isolated by magnetic negative selection. Material for sequencing was CD8+ T cells from blood. These receptors originate from a human donor with classical Hodgkin lymphoma.

The chain combines TRBV5-1 with TRBJ2-7, with D tentatively TRBD2 (5 bases). Germline CDR1 SGHRS, CDR2 YFSETQ. The V end was cut by 0 bases, the J end by 0 bases, with 10 bases between. The CDR3 length is 15 residues. The DNA for the CDR3 is TGCGCCAGCAGCTTGGTTCCGGGGAGCTCCTACGAGCAGTACTTC. It translates to CASSLVPGSSYEQYF.

The V and J genes are TRBV5-1 and TRBJ1-6, with a possible D match to TRBD1 (5 bases). Germline loops: CDR1 SGHRS, CDR2 YFSETQ. The CDR3 consists of 17 residues. The germline V and J ends were trimmed by 0 bases and 0 bases, with 10 bases remaining between them. The CDR3 DNA is TGCGCCAGCAGCTTGGCCAGGGAGAGCTCCTATAATTCACCCCTCCACTTT. Translated: CASSLARESSYNSPLHF. The full variable domain, with the rest looked up from reference TRBV5-1 and TRBJ1-6, is KAGVTQTPRYLIKTRGQQVTLSCSPISGHRSVSWYQQTPGQGLQFLFEYFSETQRNKGNFPGRFSGRQFSNSRSEMNVSTLELGDSALYLCASSLARESSYNSPLHFGNGTRLTVT.

The rearrangement uses TRBV28 and TRBJ1-4; 7 nucleotides align to TRBD1. Germline CDR1 MDHEN, CDR2 SYDVKM. With V trimmed by 2 bases and J by 4 bases, 13 bases remained unmatched. This CDR3 contains 18 residues. The CDR3 reads CASSLDPTGRELNEKLFF. The CDR3 DNA reads TGTGCCAGCAGTTTAGACCCGACAGGGAGGGAGCTTAATGAAAAACTGTTTTTT.

The chain employs TRBV7-9 and TRBJ1-1; D might be TRBD1 (5 bases). Per the germline V gene, CDR1 is SEHNR and CDR2 is FQNEAQ (reference sequence). The V gene lost 6 bases and the J gene lost 4 bases, with 15 bases spanning the gap. The CDR3 loop spans 14 amino acids. In nucleotides, the CDR3 is TGTGCCAGCAGGTTCGGGGGAGGGTTCACTGAAGCTTTCTTT. It specifies CASRFGGGFTEAFF.

This chain joins TRBV7-8 and TRBJ1-2, with 8 bases aligning to TRBD1. The germline V gene has CDR1 SGHVS and CDR2 FQNEAQ. The V segment lost 4 bases and the J segment 0 bases; nucleotides outside the gene matches: 4. This CDR3 comprises 15 residues. CDR3 in amino acids: CASSSDRGANYGYTF. The CDR3 nucleotides read TGTGCCAGCAGCTCCGACAGGGGAGCTAACTATGGCTACACCTTC.

The chain recombines TRBV2 with TRBJ1-2; D uncertain. Germline-derived CDR1 and CDR2 are SNHLY and FYNNEI. CDR3 length: 14 residues. V was pared by 5 bases and J by 0 bases, with 10 bases between. The CDR3 region is CASSPTATNYGYTF. Here the CDR3 DNA reads TGTGCCAGCAGTCCGACGGCCACTAACTATGGCTACACCTTC. Filled out from reference TRBV2 and TRBJ1-2, the complete variable domain reads EPEVTQTPSHQVTQMGQEVILRCVPISNHLYFYWYRQILGQKVEFLVSFYNNEISEKSEIFDDQFSVERPDGSNFTLKIRSTKLEDSAMYFCASSPTATNYGYTFGSGTRLTVV.

V usage is TRBV6-6 and J usage is TRBJ2-2; D might be TRBD1 or TRBD2, each matching 5 bases. Germline CDR1 MNHNY, CDR2 SVGAGI (reference sequence). Trimming removed 7 bases at V and 5 bases at J, with 17 bases between. The CDR3 length is 15 residues. DNA of the CDR3: TGTGCCAGCATACCAGGGAGTTCGCGGACCGGGGAGCTGTTTTTT. Translation gives CASIPGSSRTGELFF.

V is TRBV7-2 and J is TRBJ2-1; 7 nucleotides agree with TRBD1. Germline lookup yields CDR1 SGHTA and CDR2 FQGNSA. J lost 7 bases, V lost 0 bases, and 15 bases had no gene match. The CDR3 runs 18 residues. CDR3 sequence reads: CASSLAQVRVHRGNEQFF. The CDR3 DNA reads TGTGCCAGCAGCTTAGCACAAGTCCGGGTCCACAGGGGAAATGAGCAGTTCTTC.

In this sample, this clone turned up once. The chain joins TRBV11-2 to TRBJ2-3; no definite D call. CDR1 is SGHAT and CDR2 is FQNNGV in the germline V gene. This CDR3 comprises 11 residues. V was pared by 3 bases and J by 5 bases, with 3 bases between. In DNA form, the CDR3 reads TGTGCCAGCAGCTTCCGAGATACGCAGTATTTT. Its protein product is CASSFRDTQYF. Full variable domain (rest looked up from reference TRBV11-2 and TRBJ2-3): EAGVAQSPRYKIIEKRQSVAFWCNPISGHATLYWYQQILGQGPKLLIQFQNNGVVDDSQLPKDRFSAERLKGVDSTLKIQPAKLEDSAVYLCASSFRDTQYFGPGTRLTVL.

The V call is TRBV11-2, the J call TRBJ2-5, with D maybe TRBD2 (7 bases). The CDR3 contains 18 residues. Trimming took off 1 base at V and 3 bases at J, with 21 bases between the two ends. Germline V gives CDR1 SGHAT, CDR2 FQNNGV. DNA of the CDR3: TGTGCCAGCAGCTTAGTCCGCGGGGGCTCCGCTGGGAAAGAGACCCAGTACTTC. It codes for CASSLVRGGSAGKETQYF.

This clone was seen a handful of times. The chain recombines TRBV5-1 with TRBJ2-1; 7 bases line up with TRBD1. The CDR3 runs to 15 residues. J lost 0 bases, V lost 4 bases, and 4 bases had no gene match. The germline V gene encodes CDR1 SGHRS and CDR2 YFSETQ. The CDR3 region is CASSRSGGSYNEQFF. DNA for the CDR3: TGCGCCAGCAGCCGATCAGGGGGCTCCTACAATGAGCAGTTCTTC.

The rearrangement joins TRBV6-1 to TRBJ2-1; 8 bases align to TRBD2. Trimming at V came to 6 bases and at J to 6 bases, leaving 4 bases not matched to a gene. The CDR3 is made up of 13 amino acids. Germline V gene lookup returns CDR1 MNHNS and CDR2 SASEGT. CDR3 nucleotide sequence: TGTGCCAGCAGCCGGGGGGGGGTCAATGAGCAGTTCTTC. It is translated as CASSRGGVNEQFF.

The chain has TRBV10-1 and TRBJ2-1; the match to TRBD1 covers 10 bases. J lost 7 bases, V lost 6 bases, and 3 bases had no gene match. CDR3 length equals 13 residues. Germline values: CDR1 WNHNN, CDR2 SYGVQD (reference sequence). The CDR3 spells CASRGQGRNEQFF. CDR3 coding DNA: TGCGCCAGCAGGGGACAGGGGAGGAATGAGCAGTTCTTC.

This rearrangement joins TRBV6-5 to TRBJ2-7; D gene unclear. The V gene's germline CDR1 is MNHEY and CDR2 SVGAGI. The CDR3 sequence is 12 residues long. V was clipped by 8 bases and J by 2 bases, with 10 bases between them. CDR3 sequence reads: CASGPRAYEQYF. The CDR3 DNA reads as TGTGCCAGCGGACCAAGGGCCTACGAGCAGTACTTC.

The V gene is TRBV10-3, the J gene TRBJ2-5; D perhaps matches TRBD2 (6 bases). The tail of the sequence fits TRBJ2-7 better, so the J call may be wrong. Germline V CDR1 and CDR2: ENHRY, SYGVKD. This CDR3 region has 12 residues. The CDR3 sequence: CATQTSTYEQYF. In DNA form, the CDR3 reads TGTGCCACGCAGACTAGTACCTACGAGCAGTACTTC.

The genes are TRBV19 and TRBJ1-5, with TRBD1 matching over 7 bases. CDR1 is LNHDA and CDR2 is SQIVND in the germline V gene (reference sequence). The V gene end was trimmed by 6 bases and the J gene end by 1 base; junction bases not matched to a gene: 3. The CDR3 contains 14 residues. The CDR3 sequence: CASRIQGSNQPQHF. CDR3 DNA sequence: TGTGCCAGTAGGATACAGGGGAGCAATCAGCCCCAGCATTTT.

The chain links TRBV7-3 to TRBJ2-1, with a weak D call TRBD1 (5 bases). CDR1 is SGHTA and CDR2 is FQGTGA in the germline V gene. This CDR3 is built from 18 residues. The V end lost 4 bases, the J end lost 6 bases, and 25 bases lay between the germline ends. CDR3 loop: CASSSYPDSRRNGNEQFF. CDR3 nucleotide sequence: TGTGCCAGCAGCTCATACCCAGACAGTCGTCGAAACGGCAATGAGCAGTTCTTC. Full variable domain (outside the CDR3, taken from reference TRBV7-3 and TRBJ2-1): GAGVSQTPSNKVTEKGKYVELRCDPISGHTALYWYRQSLGQGPEFLIYFQGTGAADDSGLPNDRFFAVRPEGSVSTLKIQRTERGDSAVYLCASSSYPDSRRNGNEQFFGPGTRLTVL.

This CDR3 is CAWRGTSPGELFF. CDR3 coding DNA: TGTGCCTGGAGGGGGACTAGCCCCGGGGAGCTGTTTTTT. The chain is built from TRBV30 and TRBJ2-2; 9 bases map to TRBD2. The CDR3 covers 13 residues. The V gene end was trimmed by 3 bases and the J gene end by 6 bases; junction bases not matched to a gene: 2. From germline, CDR1 is GTSNPN and CDR2 SVGIG (reference sequence).

The rearrangement links TRBV29-1 to TRBJ2-5; D might be TRBD1 or TRBD2, each matching 5 bases. Trimming removed 7 bases from V and 5 bases from J, with 23 bases in between. The V gene's germline CDR1 is SQVTM and CDR2 ANQGSEA. The CDR3 is made up of 15 amino acids. In nucleotides, the CDR3 is TGCAGCGCTAGGGGAGCAGGATCGATTGTGGAGACCCAGTACTTC. Protein sequence: CSARGAGSIVETQYF. Complete variable domain (other parts from reference TRBV29-1 and TRBJ2-5): SAVISQKPSRDICQRGTSLTIQCQVDSQVTMMFWYRQQPGQSLTLIATANQGSEATYESGFVIDKFPISRPNLTFSTLTVSNMSPEDSSIYLCSARGAGSIVETQYFGPGTRLLVL.

This chain links TRBV10-3 with TRBJ2-1, with TRBD2 matching 8 bases. Looked up from germline, CDR1 is ENHRY and CDR2 is SYGVKD. The CDR3 is 16 residues long. The V gene end was trimmed by 0 bases and the J gene end by 5 bases; junction bases not matched to a gene: 6. CDR3 amino acids: CAISESGAGANNEQFF. In DNA form, the CDR3 reads TGTGCCATCAGTGAGTCGGGAGCGGGGGCGAACAATGAGCAGTTCTTC.

The CDR3: CASMIAAGANVLTF. CDR3 nucleotide sequence: TGTGCCAGTATGATCGCTGCCGGGGCCAACGTCCTGACTTTC. V usage is TRBV19 and J usage is TRBJ2-6, with D hard to call. CDR1 and CDR2 (germline): LNHDA, SQIVND (reference sequence). This CDR3 is 14 amino acids long. Trimming took 7 bases from V and 4 from J, leaving 11 bases between them.

The rearrangement uses TRBV2 and TRBJ1-1; possibly TRBD1 for D (5 bases). V was shortened by 8 bases and J by 8 bases, with 9 bases between the two germline ends. The CDR3 is 10 amino acids. Germline V gives CDR1 SNHLY, CDR2 FYNNEI. For the CDR3, the DNA is TGTGCCAGCCGAGGGGTGGAAGCTTTCTTT. Amino acid sequence: CASRGVEAFF.

The chain combines TRBV14 with TRBJ1-2, with D hard to call. CDR1 SGHDN and CDR2 FVKESK come from the germline V gene. The CDR3 is made up of 15 amino acids. Trimming cost V 2 bases and J 6 bases, with 16 bases left between them. The CDR3: CASSQTRGLKDGYTF. The CDR3 DNA sequence: TGTGCCAGCAGCCAAACGCGGGGTCTTAAGGATGGCTACACCTTC.

The chain joins TRBV6-6 to TRBJ1-1, with D perhaps TRBD1 (6 bases). Per germline, CDR1 MNHNY and CDR2 SVGAGI (reference sequence). The CDR3 totals 13 residues. Trimming removed 6 bases from V and 4 bases from J, with 12 bases in between. In DNA form, the CDR3 reads TGTGCCAGCAGGATACAGGGAGGCACTGAAGCTTTCTTT. This encodes CASRIQGGTEAFF.

The rearrangement uses TRBV21-1 and TRBJ2-7. TRBV21-1 is a documented pseudogene. This CDR3 is 14 amino acids long. The CDR3 reads CASSTGRVRHEQYF. DNA of the CDR3: TGTGCCAGCAGCACCGGACGGGTCCGCCACGAGCAGTACTTC.

V gene TRBV15 combines with J gene TRBJ1-5; TRBD1 matches 7 bases. V shed 2 bases and J 6 bases; nucleotides not matched to a gene: 4. Germline assignment: CDR1 LNHNV and CDR2 YYDKDF (reference sequence). The CDR3 totals 14 residues. This CDR3 is CATSRQGEGQPQHF. As DNA, the CDR3 is TGTGCCACCAGCAGACAGGGGGAGGGTCAGCCCCAGCATTTT.

As regards this clone: The junction departs from germline at one end; a sequencing error may be responsible. CDR3 loop: CASSPSQVVF. Written as DNA, the CDR3 is TGTGCCAGCAGTCCCTCCCAGGTGGTCTTC. J is TRBJ2-1 and V is TRBV2, with unresolved D. The CDR3 loop spans 10 amino acids. In germline, CDR1 is SNHLY, CDR2 FYNNEI.

The chain uses TRBV28 and TRBJ2-7, with D perhaps matching TRBD2 (6 bases). V was trimmed by 7 bases and J by 2 bases, leaving 15 bases between them. This CDR3 has 14 residues. Per the germline V gene, CDR1 is MDHEN and CDR2 is SYDVKM. Here the CDR3 DNA reads TGTGCCAGCACCACGCCGGGGGTGCCCTACGAGCAGTACTTC. Protein product: CASTTPGVPYEQYF. Drawing the rest from reference TRBV28 and TRBJ2-7, the complete variable domain is DVKVTQSSRYLVKRTGEKVFLECVQDMDHENMFWYRQDPGLGLRLIYFSYDVKMKEKGDIPEGYSVSREKKERFSLILESASTNQTSMYLCASTTPGVPYEQYFGPGTRLTVT.

The chain couples TRBV7-2 to TRBJ2-7; perhaps TRBD1 as D (6 bases). Per the germline V gene, CDR1 is SGHTA and CDR2 is FQGNSA. The V end was cut by 3 bases, the J end by 5 bases, with 11 bases between. The CDR3 length is 13 residues. CDR3 sequence reads: CASSFAGVDEQYF. As DNA, the CDR3 is TGTGCCAGCAGCTTTGCAGGGGTGGACGAGCAGTACTTC.

CDR3 DNA: TGTGCCAGCAGTTTGAGAGACCGCAGCAATCAGCCCCAGCATTTT. As protein: CASSLRDRSNQPQHF. This rearrangement joins TRBV27 to TRBJ1-5; D gene uncertain. The germline V and J ends were trimmed by 3 bases and 1 base, with 10 bases remaining between them. The CDR3 extends over 15 amino acids. Germline lookup yields CDR1 MNHEY and CDR2 SMNVEV (reference sequence).